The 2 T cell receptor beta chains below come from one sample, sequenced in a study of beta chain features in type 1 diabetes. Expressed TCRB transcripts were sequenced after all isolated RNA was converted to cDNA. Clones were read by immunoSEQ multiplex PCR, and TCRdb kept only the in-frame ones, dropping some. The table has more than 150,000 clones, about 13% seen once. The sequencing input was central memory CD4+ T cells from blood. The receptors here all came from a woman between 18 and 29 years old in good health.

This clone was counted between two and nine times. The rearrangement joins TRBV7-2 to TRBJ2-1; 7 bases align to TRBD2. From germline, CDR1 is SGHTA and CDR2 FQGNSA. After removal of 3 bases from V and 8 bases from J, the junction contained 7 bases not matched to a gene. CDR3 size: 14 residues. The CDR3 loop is CASSFSTSSDEQFF. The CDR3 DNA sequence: TGTGCCAGCAGCTTTTCGACTAGCAGCGATGAGCAGTTCTTC. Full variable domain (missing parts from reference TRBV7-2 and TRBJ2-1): GAGVSQSPSNKVTEKGKDVELRCDPISGHTALYWYRQSLGQGLEFLIYFQGNSAPDKSGLPSDRFSAERTGGSVSTLTIQRTQQEDSAVYLCASSFSTSSDEQFFGPGTRLTVL.

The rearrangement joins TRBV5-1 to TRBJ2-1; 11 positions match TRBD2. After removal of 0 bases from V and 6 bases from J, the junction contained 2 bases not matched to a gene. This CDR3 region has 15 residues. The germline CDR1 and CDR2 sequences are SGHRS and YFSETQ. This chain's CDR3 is CASSLGLAGTNEQFF. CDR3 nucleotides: TGCGCCAGCAGCTTGGGACTAGCGGGAACCAATGAGCAGTTCTTC.